This entry is about one T cell receptor (beta chain). Antigen unknown. The data were obtained in a study of cytomegalovirus exposure and HLA in healthy donors. Study conclusions and caveats: In a later analysis, a genetic analysis reported fewer productive-TCR N-insertions in an Asian-associated ancestry cluster than the cohort average.

Looked up from germline, CDR1 is SGHRS and CDR2 is YFSETQ. Germline trimming cut 2 bases from V and 4 bases from J; bases unmatched to any gene: 8. The CDR3 extends over 15 amino acids. The PCR employed 60 Vbeta primers together with 13 Jbeta primers. Produced via immunoSEQ multiplex PCR; TCRdb's table is partial and in-frame only. The listing contains around 64,000 clones. The rearrangement links TRBV5-1 to TRBJ1-1, with 7 bases fitting TRBD1. Sequencing was performed on PBMCs. The TCR sequence derives from a female donor in good health and CMV-seropositive. The CDR3 DNA reads as TGCGCCAGCAGCTTAGGGGGCGGGGAGAGCACTGAAGCTTTCTTT. It yields the protein CASSLGGGESTEAFF.